A selection of T cell receptor beta chains follows, all from one sample in a study of blood T cells in healthy people across ages. TCRdb independently ran MiXCR on the 5' RACE reads; one entry per CDR3 protein. The data show around 900,000 distinct CDR3 sequences, about 51% seen once. Sequencing was performed on blood. These receptors originate from a woman aged 60-75 years in good health. Both conserved end residues are part of each CDR3. D genes are given only for firm matches. The size of a clone is reported for some rows only, either as once, few or many, or as a class for expanded clones.

d_call	v_call	j_call	clone_size	cdr3_nt	cdr3_aa
.	TRBV11-2	TRBJ2-7	.	TGTGCCAGCAGCTTAGCTCGCGGCCAGGGCTACGGGCAGTACTTC	CASSLARGQGYGQYF
TRBD1	TRBV7-2	TRBJ1-1	once	TGTGCCAGCAGCTTGTACAGGGGCTTGACTGAAGCTTTCTTT	CASSLYRGLTEAFF
TRBD2	TRBV27	TRBJ2-2	.	TGTGCCAGCAGGCGAACTCCGGGACTAGCGGGAGAAGCCGGGGAGCTGTTTTTT	CASRRTPGLAGEAGELFF
.	TRBV7-2	TRBJ2-1	once	TGTGCCAGCAGCTTAGCCTATGGGCCAAACAATGAGCAGTATTTC	CASSLAYGPNNEQYF
.	TRBV29-1	TRBJ2-1	few	TGCAGCCTCCTGGTTGGCGGGGACAATGAGCAGTTCTTC	CSLLVGGDNEQFF
TRBD2	TRBV3-1	TRBJ2-7	.	TGTGCCAGCAGCCAAGAAAATTGGGGTTCAAAGGGGAGGGCCTACGAGCAGTACTTC	CASSQENWGSKGRAYEQYF
.	TRBV6-5	TRBJ2-1	.	TGTGCCAGCAGTTGGGGACGGGGCTACAATGAGCAGTTCTTC	CASSWGRGYNEQFF
TRBD2	TRBV20-1	TRBJ2-7	once	TGCAGTGGGACTAGCGGGAGCTACGAGCAGTACTTC	CSGTSGSYEQYF
.	TRBV5-1	TRBJ1-4	.	TGCGCCAGCAGCTTGGCCGGCAGGCAACCCGCTAATGAAAAACTGTTTTTT	CASSLAGRQPANEKLFF
.	TRBV28	TRBJ2-7	.	TGTGCCAGCAGTTTAATAGCGGCCCGGGACATCGTATCCGAGCAGTACTTC	CASSLIAARDIVSEQYF
TRBD2	TRBV11-2	TRBJ2-7	.	TGTGCCAGCAGCCTAGCGGTGAGCTCCTACAATGAGCAGTACTTC	CASSLAVSSYNEQYF
.	TRBV25-1	TRBJ2-7	few	TGTGCCAGCAGTGAAAGGGGCAGGGGAACCTACGAGCAGTACTTC	CASSERGRGTYEQYF
TRBD2	TRBV27	TRBJ2-3	many	TGTGCCAGCAGCCCTCTAGCGGTCAGCACAGATACGCAGTATTTT	CASSPLAVSTDTQYF
.	TRBV10-3	TRBJ2-4	few	TGTGCCATCATGAGCGGGGACAACTGGGAGCAGTACTTC	CAIMSGDNWEQYF
TRBD2	TRBV18	TRBJ2-1	.	TGTGCCAGCTCATTTCAGCGGGAGGAGCAGTTCTTC	CASSFQREEQFF
.	TRBV7-8	TRBJ1-5	.	TGTGCCAGCAGCCCGCGTCGGGGCACGAACAATCAGCCCCAGCATTTT	CASSPRRGTNNQPQHF
TRBD2	TRBV20-1	TRBJ2-1	.	TGCAGTGCTACGGGCGGGAGGCCTGGGAATGAGCAGTTCTTC	CSATGGRPGNEQFF
TRBD1	TRBV12-3/TRBV12-4	TRBJ2-3	.	TGTGCCAGCAGCGAAAGGGGGCCCTACACAGATACGCAGTATTTT	CASSERGPYTDTQYF
TRBD2	TRBV6-2/TRBV6-3	TRBJ2-5	.	TGTGCCAGCAACCTTGGGGTAGCGGGAGTTGAGACCCAGTACTTC	CASNLGVAGVETQYF
.	TRBV12-3/TRBV12-4	TRBJ2-6	.	TGTGCCAGCAGTTCTCATAGTGGGGCCAGCGTCCTGACTTTC	CASSSHSGASVLTF
TRBD1	TRBV4-2	TRBJ1-5	few	TGTGCCAGCAGCCCCCCTGAGGCAGGGGGCGGGCCCCAGCATTTT	CASSPPEAGGGPQHF
.	TRBV28	TRBJ1-2	few	TGTGCCAGCAGTTATCAGGACTATGGCTACACCTTC	CASSYQDYGYTF
.	TRBV4-2	TRBJ2-1	once	TGTGCCAGCAGCCAAGATATGGGGGAACCACGCGGTGAGCAGTTCTTC	CASSQDMGEPRGEQFF
.	TRBV12-3/TRBV12-4	TRBJ2-5	.	TGTGCCAGCAGCAACGGCGGGGAGACCCAGTACTTC	CASSNGGETQYF
.	TRBV29-1	TRBJ2-7	.	TGCAGCGTTGAACCCCCGGGATCCTACGAGCAGTACTTC	CSVEPPGSYEQYF
.	TRBV3-1	TRBJ2-5	few	TGTGCCAGCAGCCCACCCCGTAGGGGGCAAGAGACCCAGTACTTC	CASSPPRRGQETQYF
TRBD1	TRBV12-3/TRBV12-4	TRBJ2-7	few	TGTGCCAGCAGTCCACAGGGGATCTCCTACGAGCAGTACTTC	CASSPQGISYEQYF
.	TRBV15	TRBJ2-3	.	TGTGCCACCAGCAGTAGACGGACAGACACAGATACGCAGTATTTT	CATSSRRTDTDTQYF
.	TRBV7-2	TRBJ2-7	.	TGTGCCAGCAGCTCCGGTCAAGCTGCCTACGAGCAGTACTTC	CASSSGQAAYEQYF